This paragraph covers one T cell receptor beta chain sequence. This clonotype showed up many times. This receptor's antigen is unknown. Per-base quality was not reported, and no clone a single base away is much larger than it. Set within a cohort of healthcare workers in London, UK, this nested case-control study involved weekly PCR testing of nasopharyngeal swabs along with blood sampling. Healthcare workers were recruited between 23 and 31 March 2020, during the week of the UK lockdown, and were followed weekly for up to roughly 16 weeks. Library generation was performed with 5' RACE. Reads for this sample came from a NextSeq 500. In the TCR library protocol, unique molecular identifiers were attached to individual cDNA molecules to correct for PCR bias and sequencing error. Both TCR alpha and beta chains were sequenced, and tight co-correlation was observed between alpha and beta sequence abundances in each sample. Turning to the authors' computational methods: V gene, J gene and CDR3 annotation of TCR sequences was performed with Decombinator V4. Expanded TCRs were defined as changing significantly between any two time points under a Poisson model with p below 0.0001. TCR abundances were normalised to the total number of TCRs sequenced in each sample and reported as counts per million. MAIT TCRs were defined by TRAV1-2 paired with TRAJ12, TRAJ20 or TRAJ33, and iNKT TCRs by TRAV10 paired with TRAJ18. VDJdb, accessed on 1 November 2021, was searched for TCRs annotated for CMV, EBV and SARS-CoV-2, and TCRs annotated for more than one antigen were excluded. Using fastp at Q25 and MiXCR, TCRdb reprocessed the public reads and kept productive beta chains. CDR3 protein sequences are deduplicated, and each keeps its most common genes and DNA. TCRdb assigned the V and J calls; the authors' analysis was not used. The sample records about 70,000 distinct CDR3 sequences, about 5% of which are singletons. The top ten clones comprise under 8% of the sample.

The source of the sample is a study of early T cells in non-severe SARS-CoV-2 infection (dated by TCRdb to the early 2020s). Notes on the research overall: Because TCR sequencing was done on bulk RNA from unsorted whole blood, the alpha and beta chains could not be paired.

The CDR3, cysteine through phenylalanine, is 20 amino acids long. CDR3 DNA only is kept here, 60 bases in frame from base 1. Findings and caveats that apply to the study as a whole: VDJdb matching was skewed toward anti-spike CD8 responses and likely underestimated virus-specific expansions, missing private and CD4 specificities.

The starting material was whole blood, obtained at baseline. Here the chain combines TRBV12-2 and TRBJ2-3; TRBD1 is the table's D call, not checked against the DNA. TRBV12-2 counts as a pseudogene. The receptor was isolated from an adult who was a healthcare worker with PCR-confirmed SARS-CoV-2 infection or an uninfected control (not recorded which). The nucleotide sequence reads as follows: TGTGCAAGTCGCTTAAACACGGACGGGGGTGGCAGCTATGGCACAGATACGCAGTATTTT. This sequence encodes CASRLNTDGGGSYGTDTQYF.